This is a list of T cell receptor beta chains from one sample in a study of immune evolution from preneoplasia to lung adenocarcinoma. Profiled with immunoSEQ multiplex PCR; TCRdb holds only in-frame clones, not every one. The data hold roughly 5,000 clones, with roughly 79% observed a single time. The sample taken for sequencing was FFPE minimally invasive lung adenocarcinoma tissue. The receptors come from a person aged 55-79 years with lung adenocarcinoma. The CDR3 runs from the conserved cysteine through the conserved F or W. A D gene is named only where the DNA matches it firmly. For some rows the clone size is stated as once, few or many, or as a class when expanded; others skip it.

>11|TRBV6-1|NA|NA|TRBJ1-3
TGTGCCAGCAGTGAAGAGAGGCGGTACTATTTT
CASSEERRYYF
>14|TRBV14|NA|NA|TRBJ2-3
TGTGCCAGCAGCCAAGGGGACTTCACAGATACGCAGTATTTT
CASSQGDFTDTQYF
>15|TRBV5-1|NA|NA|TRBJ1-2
TGCGCCAGCAGCTTAGTCGGTTGGGACGAGGGTGGCTACACCTTC
CASSLVGWDEGGYTF
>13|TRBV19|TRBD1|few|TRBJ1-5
TGTGCCAGTATGGGGACAGGATATCAGCCCCAGCATTTT
CASMGTGYQPQHF
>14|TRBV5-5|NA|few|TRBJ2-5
TGTGCCAGCAGCCTCCAAGGGTCACAAGAGACCCAGTACTTC
CASSLQGSQETQYF
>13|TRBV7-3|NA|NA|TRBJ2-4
TGTGCCAGCTCCCTAGACGCCAAAAACATTCAGTACTTC
CASSLDAKNIQYF
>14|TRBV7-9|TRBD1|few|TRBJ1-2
TGTGCCAGCAGCTACCCGGGACAGGGGCATGGCTACACCTTC
CASSYPGQGHGYTF
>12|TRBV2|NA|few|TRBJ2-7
TGTGCCAGCAGTGAAACCTCCTACGAGCAGTACTTC
CASSETSYEQYF
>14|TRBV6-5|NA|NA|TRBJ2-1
TGTGCCAGCAACAAACGCGGCAGGGAGGATGAGCAGTTCTTC
CASNKRGREDEQFF
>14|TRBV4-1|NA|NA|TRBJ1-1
TGCGCCAGCAGCCAAGGCTCACCGAACACTGAAGCTTTCTTT
CASSQGSPNTEAFF
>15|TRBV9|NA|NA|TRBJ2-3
TGTGCCAGCAGCGTTGACGTTGCCCTCACAGATACGCAGTATTTT
CASSVDVALTDTQYF
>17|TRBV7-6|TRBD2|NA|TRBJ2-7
TGTGCCAGCAGCTTAGCACTAGCGGGAGTAGTGCTCTACGAGCAGTACTTC
CASSLALAGVVLYEQYF
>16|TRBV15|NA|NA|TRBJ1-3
TGTGCCACCAGCAGAGATCAGTCCAGGGCTGGAAACACCATATATTTT
CATSRDQSRAGNTIYF
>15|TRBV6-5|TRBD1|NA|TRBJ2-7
TGTGCCAGCAGGCTAGGGGGGACAGGGTCTGGCGAGCAGTACTTC
CASRLGGTGSGEQYF
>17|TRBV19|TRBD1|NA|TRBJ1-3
TGTGCCAGTAGTATTCGGGGGACAGCCGTCTCTGGAAACACCATATATTTT
CASSIRGTAVSGNTIYF
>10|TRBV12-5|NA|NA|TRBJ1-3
TGTGCTAGTGGTTTGAACACCATATATTTT
CASGLNTIYF
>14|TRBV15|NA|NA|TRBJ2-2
TGTGCCACCAGCAGAGATATAGACACCGGGGAGCTGTTTTTT
CATSRDIDTGELFF
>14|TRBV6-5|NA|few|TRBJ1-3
TGTGCCAGCAGTTTGGACGGATCTGGAAACACCATATATTTT
CASSLDGSGNTIYF
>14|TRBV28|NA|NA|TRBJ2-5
TGTGCCAGCAGTTTAAACGACAGACAAGAGACCCAGTACTTC
CASSLNDRQETQYF
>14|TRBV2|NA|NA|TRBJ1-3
TGTGCCAGCAGTGTTAGGCGCTCTGGAAACACCATATATTTT
CASSVRRSGNTIYF
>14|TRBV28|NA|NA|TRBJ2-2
TGTGCCAGCAGTCCAAACGACAGTGGCGGGGAGCTGTTTTTT
CASSPNDSGGELFF
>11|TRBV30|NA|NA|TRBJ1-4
TGTGCCTGGAAGATTAATGAAAAACTGTTTTTT
CAWKINEKLFF
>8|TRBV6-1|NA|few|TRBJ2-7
TGTGCCAGCCTCGGGCAGTACTTC
CASLGQYF
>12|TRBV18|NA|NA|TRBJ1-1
TGTGCCAGCTCACCCGGCCCGACTGAAGCTTTCTTT
CASSPGPTEAFF
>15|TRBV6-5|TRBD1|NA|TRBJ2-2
TGTGCCAGCAGTCACAGGGGTTGGGGCACCGGGGAGCTGTTTTTT
CASSHRGWGTGELFF
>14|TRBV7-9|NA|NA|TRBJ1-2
TGTGCCAGCAGCTCCTCAGGGGCACACTATGGCTACACCTTC
CASSSSGAHYGYTF
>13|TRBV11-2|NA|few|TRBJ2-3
TGTGCCAGCAGCTTGATTGGTGCAGATACGCAGTATTTT
CASSLIGADTQYF
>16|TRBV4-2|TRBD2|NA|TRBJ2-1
TGTGCCAGCAGCCAAGGCTCCGGACTAGCGTACAATGAGCAGTTCTTC
CASSQGSGLAYNEQFF
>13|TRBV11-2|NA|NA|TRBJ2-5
TGTGCCAGCAGCTTAGATAGAAAAGAGACCCAGTACTTC
CASSLDRKETQYF
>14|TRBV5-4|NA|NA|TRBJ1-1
TGTGCCAGCGGACTGGTGGCGATGAACACTGAAGCTTTCTTT
CASGLVAMNTEAFF
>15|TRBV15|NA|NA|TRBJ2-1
TGTGCCACCAGCAGAGCGGGAACTAGGCGTAATGAGCAGTTCTTC
CATSRAGTRRNEQFF
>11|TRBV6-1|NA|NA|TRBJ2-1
TGTGCCAGCGCCAGGTTGGATGAGCAGTTCTTC
CASARLDEQFF
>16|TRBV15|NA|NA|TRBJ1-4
TGTGCCACCAGCAGAGATAGAAGGGGCCGAGACGAAAAACTGTTTTTT
CATSRDRRGRDEKLFF
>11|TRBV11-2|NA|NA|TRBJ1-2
TGTGCCAGCAGCTTCGGTAACGGCTACACCTTC
CASSFGNGYTF
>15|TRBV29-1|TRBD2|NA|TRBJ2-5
TGCAGCGTTGAACCTTTGGCGGGAGCGGGTAAGACCCAGTACTTC
CSVEPLAGAGKTQYF
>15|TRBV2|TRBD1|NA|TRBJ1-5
TGTGCCAGCAGTTTGGGGACAGGGGGGAATCAGCCCCAGCATTTT
CASSLGTGGNQPQHF
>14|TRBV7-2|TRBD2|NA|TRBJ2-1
TGTGCCAGCAGCTACAGCGGGAGTCGCAATGAGCAGTTCTTC
CASSYSGSRNEQFF
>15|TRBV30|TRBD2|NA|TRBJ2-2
TGTGCCTGGAGTGCTAGCGGGAGGGAGACCGGGGAGCTGTTTTTT
CAWSASGRETGELFF
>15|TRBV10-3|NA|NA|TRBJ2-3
TGTGCCATCAGTGAAGTGAGGGACTTGAGGGATACGCAGTATTTT
CAISEVRDLRDTQYF
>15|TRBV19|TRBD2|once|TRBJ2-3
TGTGCCAGTAGTATCGGGACTAGCGGAACAGATACGCAGTATTTT
CASSIGTSGTDTQYF
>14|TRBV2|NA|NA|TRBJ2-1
TGTGCCAGCAGGGCCCGTGGTGGGGACAATGAGCAGTTCTTC
CASRARGGDNEQFF
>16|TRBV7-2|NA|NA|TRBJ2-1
TGTGCCAGCAGTTTAAACGTAGCGGCCATCTACAATGAGCAGTTCTTC
CASSLNVAAIYNEQFF
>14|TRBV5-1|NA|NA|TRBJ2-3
TGCGCCAGCTCGAGGGAGGGGGGAACAGATACGCAGTATTTT
CASSREGGTDTQYF
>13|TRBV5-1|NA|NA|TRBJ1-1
TGCGCCAGCAGGACCAACAGGGACACTGAAGCTTTCTTT
CASRTNRDTEAFF
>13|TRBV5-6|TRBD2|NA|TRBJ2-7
TGTGCCAGCAGCTTGTGGACTAGCGGGCAGCAGTACTTC
CASSLWTSGQQYF
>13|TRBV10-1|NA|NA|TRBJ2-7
TGCGCCAGCAGTGGGGCGGACTCCTACGAGCAGTACTTC
CASSGADSYEQYF
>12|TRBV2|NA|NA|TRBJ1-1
TGTGCCAGCAGTGACAGGGTCGCTGAAGCTTTCTTT
CASSDRVAEAFF
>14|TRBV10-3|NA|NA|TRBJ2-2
TGTGCCATCAGTAGCGGGCTGAACACCGGGGAGCTGTTTTTT
CAISSGLNTGELFF
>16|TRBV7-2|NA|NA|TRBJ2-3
TGTGCCAGCAGCGCGGGGACTTACCCTAGCACAGATACGCAGTATTTT
CASSAGTYPSTDTQYF
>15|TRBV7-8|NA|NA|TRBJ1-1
TGTGCCAGCAGCTCGGGGGGTTCCCCAGGGGAGACAGCTTTCTTT
CASSSGGSPGETAFF
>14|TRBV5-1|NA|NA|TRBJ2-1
TGCGCCAGCAGCTTGGAAAGCCAGGTTGATGAGCAGTTCTTC
CASSLESQVDEQFF
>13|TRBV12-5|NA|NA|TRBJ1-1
TGTGCTAGTGGTTTCTCTGGGTCCATTGAAGCTTTCTTT
CASGFSGSIEAFF
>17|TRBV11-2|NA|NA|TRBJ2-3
TGTGCCAGCAGCTTAAGAAGTACAGGCCGAGGGACAGATACGCAGTATTTT
CASSLRSTGRGTDTQYF
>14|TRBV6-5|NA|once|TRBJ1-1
TGTACCAGCAGTTATGTCAGCGGTAACACTGAAGCTTTCTTT
CTSSYVSGNTEAFF
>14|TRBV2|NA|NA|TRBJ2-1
TGTGCCAGCAGTGCCCAGACCGAACCCAGAGAGCAGTTCTTC
CASSAQTEPREQFF